One sample yielded the 10 T cell receptor beta chains listed below, sequenced in a study of blood T cell repertoires in COVID-19. The protocol was immunoSEQ multiplex PCR, while the TCRdb copy is restricted to in-frame clones and leaves out a portion. The repertoire includes 250,000 or so clones, less than 85% of them detected once, and approximately 1.8% sits in the top ten. What was sequenced was PBMCs or T cells enriched from blood (not recorded which). These receptor sequences come from a man aged 55 to 70 who had recovered from COVID-19.

The V and J genes are TRBV2 and TRBJ1-2; 11 bases agree with TRBD1. Per germline, CDR1 SNHLY and CDR2 FYNNEI. The CDR3 has 18 amino acids. The junction had 10 bases not matched to a gene; V was cut back by 4 bases and J by 0 bases. The CDR3 coding sequence is TGTGCCAGCAGTGTATTGGACAGGGGGCGCGTGACTAACTATGGCTACACCTTC. This codes for CASSVLDRGRVTNYGYTF.

V usage is TRBV3-1 (or the pseudogene TRBV3-2) and J usage is TRBJ1-5, with D perhaps TRBD1 (5 bases). CDR1 is LGHDT, CDR2 YNNKEL, per germline (reference sequence). This CDR3 contains 15 residues. V dropped 1 base and J dropped 3 bases, with 10 bases sitting between them. The CDR3 region is CASSQVSGPNQPQHF. The DNA for the CDR3 is TGTGCCAGCAGCCAAGTTTCAGGGCCCAATCAGCCCCAGCATTTT.

The chain employs TRBV12-3 or TRBV12-4 and TRBJ2-2, with D hard to call. Trimming pared 3 bases from V and 6 bases from J, leaving 8 bases between. CDR3 length: 13 amino acids. Written as DNA, the CDR3 is TGTGCCAGCAGTTTTGAAGCTCCCGGGGAGCTGTTTTTT. As protein: CASSFEAPGELFF.

This clone was counted only a few times. The chain combines TRBV5-1 with TRBJ1-3; D unresolved. Germline CDR1 reads SGHRS; CDR2 reads YFSETQ. This CDR3 comprises 15 residues. Deletions cut 0 bases from V and 0 bases from J, with 7 bases between. The CDR3 coding sequence is TGCGCCAGCAGCTTGGGGGCAGACTCTGGAAACACCATATATTTT. Its protein product is CASSLGADSGNTIYF.

The chain is built from TRBV18 and TRBJ2-5, with D perhaps TRBD2 (6 bases). The germline V and J ends were trimmed by 1 base and 5 bases, with 11 bases remaining between them. This CDR3 is 14 amino acids long. Per the germline V gene, CDR1 is KGHSH and CDR2 is LQKENI. The CDR3 coding sequence is TGTGCCAGCTCACCACTAGCGGCGGCGGAGACCCAGTACTTC. This translates into CASSPLAAAETQYF. Full variable domain (outside the CDR3, taken from reference TRBV18 and TRBJ2-5): NAGVMQNPRHLVRRRGQEARLRCSPMKGHSHVYWYRQLPEEGLKFMVYLQKENIIDESGMPKERFSAEFPKEGPSILRIQQVVRGDSAAYFCASSPLAAAETQYFGPGTRLLVL.

The chain joins TRBV19 to TRBJ2-7, with 11 nucleotides matching TRBD2. Per the germline V gene, CDR1 is LNHDA and CDR2 is SQIVND (reference sequence). The CDR3 is 16 amino acids. Trimming took 4 bases from V and 3 from J; bases not matched to a gene: 8. CDR3 residues: CASSTALAGGVYEQYF. CDR3 in DNA: TGTGCCAGTAGTACGGCCCTAGCGGGGGGTGTCTACGAGCAGTACTTC.

A word on this clone: The sample holds other DNA sequences that translate to the same CDR3. This chain uses TRBV7-9 with TRBJ1-4; 7 bases fit TRBD1. Germline V gene data show CDR1 as SEHNR and CDR2 as FQNEAQ (reference sequence). The V segment lost 6 bases and the J segment 4 bases; nucleotides outside the gene matches: 5. The CDR3 has 14 residues. CDR3 in amino acids: CASSPTGSNEKLFF. CDR3 DNA sequence: TGTGCCAGCAGTCCGACAGGGAGTAATGAAAAACTGTTTTTT.

The chain combines TRBV30 with TRBJ1-6; 9 nucleotides match TRBD1. There are 14 residues in the CDR3. Per germline, CDR1 GTSNPN and CDR2 SVGIG (reference sequence). Trimming at V came to 1 base and at J to 9 bases, leaving 4 bases not matched to a gene. The CDR3 DNA sequence: TGTGCCTGGAGTGACAGACAGGGGGGTTCACCCCTCCACTTT. It encodes CAWSDRQGGSPLHF.

The gene calls are TRBV7-2 and TRBJ2-3, with D uncertain. This CDR3 has 14 residues. V gave up 5 bases and J gave up 6 bases, with 15 bases separating them. Germline CDR1 SGHTA, CDR2 FQGNSA. CDR3 amino acids: CASSVVVAIDTQYF. The CDR3 coding sequence is TGTGCCAGCAGCGTAGTAGTCGCGATCGATACGCAGTATTTT. The full variable domain, completed using reference TRBV7-2 and TRBJ2-3, is GAGVSQSPSNKVTEKGKDVELRCDPISGHTALYWYRQSLGQGLEFLIYFQGNSAPDKSGLPSDRFSAERTGGSVSTLTIQRTQQEDSAVYLCASSVVVAIDTQYFGPGTRLTVL.

This clone was seen once. The chain joins TRBV27 to TRBJ1-6; the match to TRBD1 covers 9 bases. J was trimmed by 10 bases and V by 2 bases; bases with no gene match: 6. Germline CDR1 MNHEY, CDR2 SMNVEV (reference sequence). CDR3 length: 15 amino acids. CDR3 bases: TGTGCCAGCAGTTTAACGGGACAGGGATTATCACCCCTCCACTTT. Translation: CASSLTGQGLSPLHF.